Below, 22 T cell receptor beta chains from the same sample are listed, as sequenced in a study of blood T cell repertoires in COVID-19. Only in-frame clones appear in the TCRdb table, and some are missing; sequencing was by immunoSEQ multiplex PCR. The table shows 250,000 to 350,000 clones, with around 85% occurring only once. The sample taken for sequencing was peripheral blood. The source is a human donor with COVID-19, enrolled during active disease. The donor label of this sample is uncertain.

This clone showed up just once. V usage is TRBV7-9 and J usage is TRBJ1-1, with TRBD1 matching 8 bases. CDR1 SEHNR and CDR2 FQNEAQ come from the germline V gene (reference sequence). Trimming cost V 5 bases and J 3 bases; bases outside gene matches: 5. The length of the CDR3 is 14 residues. The CDR3 nucleotides are TGTGCCAGCAGCAACACAGGGGGAGACACTGAAGCTTTCTTT. Protein sequence: CASSNTGGDTEAFF.

The J gene is TRBJ2-4, the V gene TRBV12-3 or TRBV12-4, with 7 bases aligning to TRBD1. Germline trimming cut 4 bases from V and 11 bases from J; bases unmatched to any gene: 8. This CDR3 has 13 residues. The CDR3 region is CASSSRDRALQYF. CDR3 bases: TGTGCCAGCAGTTCCCGGGACAGAGCTCTTCAGTACTTC.

The CDR3 nucleotides are TGTGCCAGCAGCCCTCGCGGTCATCTGAACACTGAAGCTTTCTTT. Translated: CASSPRGHLNTEAFF. J is TRBJ1-1 and V is TRBV7-3, with D unclear. Germline CDR1 and CDR2: SGHTA and FQGTGA. Trimming took off 5 bases at V and 0 bases at J, with 13 bases between the two ends. The CDR3 runs to 15 residues.

The CDR3 reads CASKLQGLVREAFF. CDR3 in DNA: TGTGCCAGCAAGCTACAGGGCCTCGTACGTGAAGCTTTCTTT. The chain couples TRBV27 to TRBJ1-1; possible D gene TRBD1, 6 bases. The CDR3 is made up of 14 amino acids. Trimming stripped 7 bases from V and 7 bases from J, with 19 bases between. Germline-derived CDR1 and CDR2 are MNHEY and SMNVEV (reference sequence).

This chain joins TRBV5-1 and TRBJ2-1, with TRBD1 matching over 10 bases. Per the germline V gene, CDR1 is SGHRS and CDR2 is YFSETQ. V gave up 4 bases and J gave up 7 bases; unmatched junction bases: 14. This CDR3 comprises 17 residues. Here the CDR3 DNA reads TGCGCCAGCAGCCCGGTCGTGAGACAGGGGGCGGGTAATGAGCAGTTCTTC. This sequence encodes CASSPVVRQGAGNEQFF.

The genes are TRBV7-6 and TRBJ2-3; TRBD2 aligns across 11 bases. V trimming: 2 bases; J trimming: 0 bases; junction bases outside the gene matches: 7. Germline V gene lookup returns CDR1 SGHVS and CDR2 FNYEAQ. This CDR3 has 18 residues. CDR3: CASSLTTWTSGSTDTQYF. In DNA form, the CDR3 reads TGTGCCAGCAGCTTAACTACTTGGACTAGCGGGAGCACAGATACGCAGTATTTT.

V is TRBV2 and J is TRBJ2-6, with no clear D. CDR1 SNHLY and CDR2 FYNNEI come from the germline V gene. V was shortened by 4 bases and J by 3 bases, with 13 bases between the two germline ends. There are 16 residues in the CDR3. The CDR3 loop reads CASSGTGNDGANVLTF. Written as DNA, the CDR3 is TGTGCCAGCAGTGGTACGGGTAATGATGGGGCCAACGTCCTGACTTTC.

The chain has TRBV6-2 or TRBV6-3 and TRBJ1-2; a weak D match, TRBD1 (6 bases). Trimming left V 2 bases short and J 4 bases short, with 14 bases between. Per the germline V gene, CDR1 is MNHEY and CDR2 is SVGEGT. This CDR3 spans 15 amino acids. As DNA, the CDR3 is TGTGCCAGCAGTTACACACCTAGGGACATCTATGGCTACACCTTC. Its translation: CASSYTPRDIYGYTF.

The chain carries TRBV7-6 and TRBJ1-2, with TRBD1 identical over 9 bases. With V trimmed by 5 bases and J by 0 bases, 7 bases remained unmatched. The CDR3 has 16 residues. Germline CDR1 is SGHVS and CDR2 is FNYEAQ. CDR3: CASSRWDRASNYGYTF. The CDR3 bases are TGTGCCAGCAGCCGATGGGACAGGGCTTCTAACTATGGCTACACCTTC.

This clone came up once. This sequence joins TRBV5-1 and TRBJ1-2; TRBD1 matches 9 bases. The CDR3 has 15 amino acids. Germline V gene lookup returns CDR1 SGHRS and CDR2 YFSETQ. Losses at the gene ends were 4 bases for V and 1 base for J; bases not matched to a gene: 5. The chain's CDR3 is CASSQGQGFNYGYTF. CDR3 bases: TGCGCCAGCAGCCAGGGACAGGGTTTTAACTATGGCTACACCTTC.

V usage is TRBV28 and J usage is TRBJ1-5, with 9 nucleotides matching TRBD1. The CDR3 runs to 17 residues. Germline V gene lookup returns CDR1 MDHEN and CDR2 SYDVKM. With V trimmed by 4 bases and J by 2 bases, 9 bases remained unmatched. This chain's CDR3 is CASSSKRQGVGNQPQHF. CDR3 nucleotides: TGTGCCAGCAGTTCCAAGCGACAGGGGGTTGGCAATCAGCCCCAGCATTTT.

This clone was observed a few times. V gene TRBV10-2 combines with J gene TRBJ1-3; the D is unclear. V was shortened by 8 bases and J by 0 bases, with 14 bases between the two germline ends. This CDR3 contains 15 residues. Germline V CDR1 and CDR2: WSHSY, SAAADI. In DNA form, the CDR3 reads TGCGCCAGCGGGAGTGCAACCGACTCTGGAAACACCATATATTTT. It specifies CASGSATDSGNTIYF.

The DNA for the CDR3 is TGTGCCAGCAGTTTATCGGGGACAGGGGGTTACGAGCAGTACTTC. Its translation: CASSLSGTGGYEQYF. The chain uses TRBV27 and TRBJ2-7; TRBD1 matches 11 bases. Per the germline V gene, CDR1 is MNHEY and CDR2 is SMNVEV (reference sequence). V trimming: 0 bases; J trimming: 4 bases; junction bases outside the gene matches: 2. The CDR3 is made up of 15 amino acids.

The V call is TRBV30, the J call TRBJ1-5; 9 bases match TRBD1. J lost 4 bases, V lost 1 base, and 2 bases had no gene match. This CDR3 comprises 14 residues. Germline V CDR1 and CDR2: GTSNPN, SVGIG (reference sequence). The DNA of the CDR3 is TGTGCCTGGAGTGAGGGACAGGGTAATCAGCCCCAGCATTTT. Protein sequence: CAWSEGQGNQPQHF.

V usage is TRBV11-3 and J usage is TRBJ2-3; TRBD1 aligns across 8 bases. Germline V gives CDR1 SGHNT, CDR2 YENEEA. Trimming cost V 4 bases and J 3 bases; bases outside gene matches: 6. This CDR3 contains 15 residues. DNA for the CDR3: TGTGCCAGCAGCTCAAGGACAGGGAGGACAGATACGCAGTATTTT. Translated, it gives CASSSRTGRTDTQYF. The entire variable domain, with the rest obtained from reference TRBV11-3 and TRBJ2-3, is as follows: EAGVVQSPRYKIIEKKQPVAFWCNPISGHNTLYWYLQNLGQGPELLIRYENEEAVDDSQLPKDRFSAERLKGVDSTLKIQPAELGDSAVYLCASSSRTGRTDTQYFGPGTRLTVL.

The chain uses TRBV29-1 and TRBJ2-7; 10 bases map to TRBD1. CDR1 is SQVTM and CDR2 is ANQGSEA in the germline V gene. The CDR3 extends over 15 amino acids. The trim removed 3 bases at V and 5 bases at J, leaving 10 bases unmatched. The CDR3 nucleotides read TGCAGCGTTGAGGGTAAGACAGGGGGCGCGGACGAGCAGTACTTC. Its translation: CSVEGKTGGADEQYF.

V is TRBV28 and J is TRBJ2-2; 9 positions match TRBD2. Germline V CDR1 and CDR2: MDHEN, SYDVKM. The length of the CDR3 is 16 residues. The junction had 4 bases not matched to a gene; V was cut back by 5 bases and J by 0 bases. In DNA form, the CDR3 reads TGTGCCAGCAGTCAAGCGGGAGGCCCGAACACCGGGGAGCTGTTTTTT. Translating gives CASSQAGGPNTGELFF.

V and J are TRBV25-1 and TRBJ1-4, with unresolved D. The CDR3 runs to 16 residues. Germline V gives CDR1 MGHDK, CDR2 SYGVNS. V lost 3 bases and J 7 bases, leaving 18 bases between the germline ends. As DNA, the CDR3 is TGTGCCAGCAGTGATCTAAACCGGGGTAGCGGTGAAAAACTGTTTTTT. Translation gives CASSDLNRGSGEKLFF.

The rearrangement uses TRBV19 and TRBJ2-6; the match to TRBD2 covers 10 bases. CDR1 LNHDA and CDR2 SQIVND come from the germline V gene (reference sequence). V gave up 7 bases and J gave up 3 bases; unmatched junction bases: 9. The CDR3 is 17 residues long. The CDR3 protein is CASTDLAGVGGANVLTF. The CDR3 region has the DNA TGTGCCAGTACCGATCTAGCGGGAGTAGGTGGGGCCAACGTCCTGACTTTC.

The chain combines TRBV15 with TRBJ1-5; unclear D gene. The V end was cut by 0 bases, the J end by 4 bases, with 13 bases between. CDR1 is LNHNV, CDR2 YYDKDF, per germline (reference sequence). The CDR3 is 16 residues long. As DNA, the CDR3 is TGTGCCACCAGCAGAGATCTGACCCCGGGAAATCAGCCCCAGCATTTT. Protein sequence: CATSRDLTPGNQPQHF.

The rearrangement links TRBV30 to TRBJ2-5; the match to TRBD2 covers 7 bases. Germline-derived CDR1 and CDR2 are GTSNPN and SVGIG (reference sequence). The junction had 9 bases not matched to a gene; V was cut back by 3 bases and J by 5 bases. This CDR3 contains 14 residues. The CDR3 nucleotides read TGTGCCTGGAGGGCAGGACTAGAATACGAGACCCAGTACTTC. Translation: CAWRAGLEYETQYF.

The rearrangement joins TRBV28 to TRBJ2-5, with TRBD2 matching over 12 bases. The ends lost 3 bases at V and 5 bases at J; junction bases unmatched: 7. This CDR3 contains 16 residues. Germline V gene lookup returns CDR1 MDHEN and CDR2 SYDVKM. The CDR3 here is CASSLLAGGPLETQYF. The CDR3 DNA reads as TGTGCCAGCAGTTTGCTAGCGGGAGGGCCTTTGGAGACCCAGTACTTC.